This entry lists 13 T cell receptor beta chains sequenced from one sample in a study of blood T cell repertoires in COVID-19. Profiling relied on immunoSEQ multiplex PCR, and the TCRdb table lists in-frame clones only, not all of them. The sample consists of fewer than 120,000 clones, 70% to 80% of them appearing once. Sequenced input: peripheral blood. The source of these receptors is a woman in her fifties or sixties with acute or convalescent COVID-19.

The V gene is TRBV14, the J gene TRBJ2-3; possibly TRBD2 for D (5 bases). V was clipped by 4 bases and J by 6 bases, with 11 bases between them. CDR3 length: 13 residues. The germline V gene encodes CDR1 SGHDN and CDR2 FVKESK. The CDR3 reads CASSPGGGDTQYF. The CDR3 coding sequence is TGTGCCAGCAGCCCTGGAGGCGGGGATACGCAGTATTTT.

This rearrangement joins TRBV6-1 to TRBJ1-6; TRBD1 aligns across 8 bases. CDR1 is MNHNS and CDR2 is SASEGT in the germline V gene. V shed 3 bases and J 6 bases; nucleotides not matched to a gene: 10. The CDR3 runs to 17 residues. In DNA, the CDR3 is TGTGCCAGCAGTGAGGCACGACAGGGGCGAGGTAATTCACCCCTCCACTTT. Protein sequence: CASSEARQGRGNSPLHF.

This clone was detected a few times. The V and J genes are TRBV6-4 and TRBJ2-3; tentatively, D is TRBD2 (6 bases). This CDR3 has 17 residues. Deletions cut 0 bases from V and 1 base from J, with 14 bases between. Germline CDR1 and CDR2: MRHNA and SNTAGT. CDR3 protein: CASSDSHRREGTDTQYF. The CDR3 DNA reads TGTGCCAGCAGTGACTCCCACCGCAGGGAGGGCACAGATACGCAGTATTTT.

V is TRBV5-1 and J is TRBJ1-4; 10 nucleotides line up with TRBD1. Germline CDR1 reads SGHRS; CDR2 reads YFSETQ. There are 15 residues in the CDR3. Trimming cost V 2 bases and J 7 bases; bases outside gene matches: 5. The CDR3 here is CASSFGQGGGEKLFF. The CDR3 coding sequence is TGCGCCAGCAGCTTCGGACAGGGGGGCGGTGAAAAACTGTTTTTT.

The CDR3 DNA is TGCGCCAGCAGCTTGGATCAGGCCAGCTACGAGCAGTACTTC. It translates to CASSLDQASYEQYF. This chain joins TRBV5-1 and TRBJ2-7; D unresolved. Trimming took off 0 bases at V and 3 bases at J, with 10 bases between the two ends. CDR3 length: 14 amino acids. Germline V gene lookup returns CDR1 SGHRS and CDR2 YFSETQ. Using reference TRBV5-1 and TRBJ2-7 for the parts outside the CDR3, the full variable domain is KAGVTQTPRYLIKTRGQQVTLSCSPISGHRSVSWYQQTPGQGLQFLFEYFSETQRNKGNFPGRFSGRQFSNSRSEMNVSTLELGDSALYLCASSLDQASYEQYFGPGTRLTVT.

The chain uses TRBV5-1 and TRBJ1-2; D is unresolved. CDR1 is SGHRS, CDR2 YFSETQ, per germline. V dropped 4 bases and J dropped 7 bases, with 14 bases sitting between them. The length of the CDR3 is 13 residues. This CDR3 reads CASSAEASSGYTF. The CDR3, as DNA: TGCGCCAGCAGCGCAGAGGCTAGTAGTGGCTACACCTTC.

This clone was picked up a small number of times. The V call is TRBV7-9, the J call TRBJ2-7; D ambiguous. V lost 1 base, J lost 5 bases, and 9 bases lay in between. Germline lookup yields CDR1 SEHNR and CDR2 FQNEAQ (reference sequence). This CDR3 comprises 13 residues. The CDR3 sequence: CASSLEGSHEQYF. The CDR3, as DNA: TGTGCCAGCAGCTTAGAAGGTAGCCACGAGCAGTACTTC.

The V and J genes are TRBV3-1 (or the pseudogene TRBV3-2) and TRBJ1-5; D is uncertain. V shed 1 base and J shed 2 bases, with 12 bases lying between them. Per the germline V gene, CDR1 is LGHDT and CDR2 is YNNKEL (reference sequence). The CDR3 contains 16 residues. CDR3 amino acids: CASSQGTAPGNQPQHF. CDR3 DNA: TGTGCCAGCAGCCAAGGGACTGCCCCGGGCAATCAGCCCCAGCATTTT.

This chain joins TRBV5-8 and TRBJ1-1, with D perhaps TRBD1 (5 bases). CDR1 is SGHTS, CDR2 YDEGEE, per germline. With 4 bases removed from V and 3 bases from J, the gap between germline ends came to 13 bases. The CDR3 has 14 residues. CDR3: CASSPGDRYTEAFF. As DNA, the CDR3 is TGTGCCAGCAGCCCGGGGGACCGCTACACTGAAGCTTTCTTT.

This clone occurred a few times. V usage is TRBV7-3 and J usage is TRBJ2-5; 8 bases match TRBD1. CDR1 and CDR2 (germline): SGHTA, FQGTGA. Trimming removed 5 bases from V and 4 bases from J; junction bases left unmatched: 6. The CDR3 extends over 14 amino acids. The chain's CDR3 is CASSRQGRGETQYF. The CDR3, as DNA: TGTGCCAGCAGCAGACAGGGGCGGGGAGAGACCCAGTACTTC.

This clone was picked up many times. The chain recombines TRBV11-2 with TRBJ2-2; weak D call: TRBD2 (6 bases). The CDR3 loop spans 15 amino acids. Trimming removed 5 bases from V and 2 bases from J, with 12 bases in between. The germline V gene encodes CDR1 SGHAT and CDR2 FQNNGV. CDR3 DNA: TGTGCCAGCAGCACAACGGCGGGAAACACCGGGGAGCTGTTTTTT. Its protein is CASSTTAGNTGELFF.

The chain employs TRBV2 and TRBJ1-3; a possible D gene is TRBD1 (6 bases). Germline V gene data show CDR1 as SNHLY and CDR2 as FYNNEI. CDR3 length: 16 residues. V was shortened by 4 bases and J by 4 bases, with 17 bases between the two germline ends. The CDR3 region is CASSVNSGASGNTIYF. The CDR3 nucleotides read TGTGCCAGCAGTGTAAACTCAGGGGCTAGCGGAAACACCATATATTTT.

V is TRBV5-1 and J is TRBJ2-5; 8 bases are a match to TRBD2. Trimming took 4 bases from V and 0 from J; bases not matched to a gene: 14. There are 18 residues in the CDR3. Germline V gives CDR1 SGHRS, CDR2 YFSETQ. CDR3 DNA: TGCGCCAGCAGCCGTAGCCCCTCCAGCGGGGGAGACCAAGAGACCCAGTACTTC. Its translation is CASSRSPSSGGDQETQYF.